The text below deals with one T cell receptor (beta chain). Its specificity is not known. This CDR3 is built from 14 residues. The junction had 3 bases not matched to a gene; V was cut back by 6 bases and J by 7 bases. Germline V gene data show CDR1 as MNHEY and CDR2 as SMNVEV (reference sequence). This entry is derived from a study of T cell responses to AZD1222 COVID-19 vaccine. The study, taken as a whole, reports: The study identified only a handful of AZD1222 recipients as seropositive at baseline. Spike was spanned by vaccine-associated CD4 TCRs, with dominance at 160-218 and 743-854. Two AZD1222 administrations were followed by greater Spike-specific TCR breadth and depth.

The protocol was immunoSEQ multiplex PCR, while the TCRdb copy is restricted to in-frame clones and leaves out a portion. The sample lists 150,000 to 200,000 clones, about 92% seen once, with 2% to 3% in the top ten. The TCR comes from an adult in good health. The source material was peripheral blood, sampled on day 0 of AZD1222 vaccination. The genes are TRBV27 and TRBJ1-6; 10 nucleotides align to TRBD1. CDR3 sequence: CASSPGQGNSPLHF. The CDR3, as DNA: TGTGCCAGCAGCCCGGGACAGGGGAATTCACCCCTCCACTTT.